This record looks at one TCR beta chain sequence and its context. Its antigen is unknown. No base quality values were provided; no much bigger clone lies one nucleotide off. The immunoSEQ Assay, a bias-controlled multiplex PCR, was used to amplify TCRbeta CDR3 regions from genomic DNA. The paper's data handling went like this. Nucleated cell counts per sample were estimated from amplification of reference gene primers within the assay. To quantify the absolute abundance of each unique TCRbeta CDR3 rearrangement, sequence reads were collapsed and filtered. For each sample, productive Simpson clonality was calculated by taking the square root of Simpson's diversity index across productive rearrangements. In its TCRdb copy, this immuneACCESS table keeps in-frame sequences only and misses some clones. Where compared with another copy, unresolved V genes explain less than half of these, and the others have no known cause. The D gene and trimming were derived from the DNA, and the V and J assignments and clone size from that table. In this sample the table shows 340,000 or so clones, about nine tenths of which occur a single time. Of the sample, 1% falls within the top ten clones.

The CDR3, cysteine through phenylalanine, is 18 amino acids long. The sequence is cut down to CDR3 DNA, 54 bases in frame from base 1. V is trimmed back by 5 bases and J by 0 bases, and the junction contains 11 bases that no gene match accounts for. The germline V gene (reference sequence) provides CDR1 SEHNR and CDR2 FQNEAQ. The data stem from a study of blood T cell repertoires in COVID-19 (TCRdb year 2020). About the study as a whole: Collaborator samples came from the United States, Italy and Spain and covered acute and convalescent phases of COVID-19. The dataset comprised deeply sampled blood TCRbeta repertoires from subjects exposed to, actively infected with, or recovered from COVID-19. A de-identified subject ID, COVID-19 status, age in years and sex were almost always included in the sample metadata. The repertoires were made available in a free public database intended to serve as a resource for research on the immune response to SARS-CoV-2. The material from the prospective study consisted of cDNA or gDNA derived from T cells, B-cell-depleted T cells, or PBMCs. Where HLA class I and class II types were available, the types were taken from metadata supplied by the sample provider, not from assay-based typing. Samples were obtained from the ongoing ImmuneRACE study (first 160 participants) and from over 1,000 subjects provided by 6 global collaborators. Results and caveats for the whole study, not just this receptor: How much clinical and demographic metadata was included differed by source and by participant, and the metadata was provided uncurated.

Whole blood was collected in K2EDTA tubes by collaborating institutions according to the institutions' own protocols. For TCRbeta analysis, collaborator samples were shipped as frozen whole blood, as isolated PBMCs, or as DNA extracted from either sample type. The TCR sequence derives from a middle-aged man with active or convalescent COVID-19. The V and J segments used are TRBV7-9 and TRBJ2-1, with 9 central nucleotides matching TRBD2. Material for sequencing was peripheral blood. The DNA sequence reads TGTGCCAGCAGCCACCTTATGGGGCGGGGGGGCTCCTACAATGAGCAGTTCTTC. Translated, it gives CASSHLMGRGGSYNEQFF.